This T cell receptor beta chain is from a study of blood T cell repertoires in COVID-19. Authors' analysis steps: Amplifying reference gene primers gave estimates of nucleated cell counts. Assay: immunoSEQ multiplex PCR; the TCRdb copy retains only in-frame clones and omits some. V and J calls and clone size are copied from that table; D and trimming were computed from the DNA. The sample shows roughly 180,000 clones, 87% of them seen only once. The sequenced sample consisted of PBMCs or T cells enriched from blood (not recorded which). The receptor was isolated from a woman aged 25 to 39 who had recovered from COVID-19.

The CDR3 sequence is CASSVGSGPNSPLHF. Written as DNA, the CDR3 is TGTGCCAGCAGCGTAGGATCAGGGCCTAATTCACCCCTCCACTTT. The chain is built from TRBV9 and TRBJ1-6, with a weak D call TRBD1 (5 bases). V shed 0 bases and J shed 6 bases, with 10 bases lying between them. The germline gives CDR1 SGDLS, CDR2 YYNGEE. The CDR3 extends over 15 amino acids.